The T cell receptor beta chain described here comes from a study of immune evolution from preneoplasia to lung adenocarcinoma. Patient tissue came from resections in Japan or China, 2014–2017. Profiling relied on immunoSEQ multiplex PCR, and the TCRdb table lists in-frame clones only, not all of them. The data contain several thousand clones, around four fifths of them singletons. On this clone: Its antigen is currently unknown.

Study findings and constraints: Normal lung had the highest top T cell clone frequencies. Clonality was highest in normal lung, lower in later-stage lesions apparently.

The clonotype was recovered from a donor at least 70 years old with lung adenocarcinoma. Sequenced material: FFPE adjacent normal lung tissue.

CDR3 sequence: CASKIQGGSYEQYF. The CDR3 DNA is TGTGCCAGCAAAATCCAGGGCGGATCCTACGAGCAGTACTTC. The chain recombines TRBV2 with TRBJ2-7; tentative D call: TRBD1 (5 bases). V was shortened by 7 bases and J by 1 base, with 14 bases between the two germline ends. Looked up from germline, CDR1 is SNHLY and CDR2 is FYNNEI. The CDR3 length is 14 residues.